The rows below give T cell receptor beta chains drawn from one sample of a study of T-cell memory formation after mild COVID-19. Via MiXCR, TCRdb re-called the 5' RACE reads, giving one row per CDR3 protein. The data hold 340,000 or so distinct CDR3 sequences, with around 13% observed a single time. The sample comprised PBMCs or a T cell subset sorted from them (not recorded which). These receptor sequences come from a man between 18 and 29 years old who had mild COVID-19 (a few samples of this study predate the infection). Cell type and time point are not known. The CDR3 runs from the conserved cysteine through the conserved F or W. D genes are given only for firm matches. A clone size is listed for some rows: how often the clone was seen (once, few, many), or a class if it is expanded.

abundance	j_gene	v_gene	d_gene	CDR3nt	CDR3aa
NA	TRBJ2-5	TRBV6-1	NA	TGTGCCAGCAGTGAAAGGCGAGAATCTCAAGAGACCCAGTACTTC	CASSERRESQETQYF
few	TRBJ2-7	TRBV2	TRBD2	TGTGCCAGCAAGCGACTAGCGTTTTACGAGCAGTACTTC	CASKRLAFYEQYF
few	TRBJ2-1	TRBV29-1	NA	TGCAGCTCCTCCGGGACCGACAGCTCCTACAATGAGCAGTTCTTC	CSSSGTDSSYNEQFF
few	TRBJ2-5	TRBV29-1	TRBD1	TGCAGTATAACCGGGACAGGGGAGGGAGAGACCCAGTACTTC	CSITGTGEGETQYF
NA	TRBJ2-3	TRBV24-1	NA	TGTGCCACCAGTGACCTTGACAGACCCGATACGCAGTATTTT	CATSDLDRPDTQYF
few	TRBJ1-1	TRBV9	TRBD1	TGTGCCAGCAGCGCGGGACAGGGTACTGAAGCTTTCTTT	CASSAGQGTEAFF
few	TRBJ1-5	TRBV7-6	NA	TGTGCCAGCAGCACAAATCAGCCCCAGCATTTT	CASSTNQPQHF
few	TRBJ2-3	TRBV20-1	NA	TGCAGTGCTAGTTACGGAGATACGCAGTATTTT	CSASYGDTQYF
many	TRBJ1-5	TRBV4-1	NA	TGCGCCAGCAGCCATCCAGGCGGCAATCAGCCCCAGCATTTT	CASSHPGGNQPQHF
NA	TRBJ2-3	TRBV12-3/TRBV12-4	TRBD2	TGTGCCAGCAGTCCGGCGGGAGTCCGATCAGGGACGCAGTATTTT	CASSPAGVRSGTQYF
few	TRBJ1-1	TRBV6-2/TRBV6-3	NA	TGTGCCAGCAGGCGCGCGCAGGGAGCGGCTTTCTTT	CASRRAQGAAFF
NA	TRBJ2-7	TRBV5-1	NA	TGCGCCAGCAGCTTGTCAGACGGAACCTACGAGCAGTACTTC	CASSLSDGTYEQYF
NA	TRBJ2-3	TRBV29-1	TRBD1	TGCAGCGTTAACAGGGGTGATACGCAGTATTTT	CSVNRGDTQYF
NA	TRBJ2-5	TRBV14	NA	TGTGCCAGCAGCGAGACTAGGACTAAAGAGACCCAGTACTTC	CASSETRTKETQYF